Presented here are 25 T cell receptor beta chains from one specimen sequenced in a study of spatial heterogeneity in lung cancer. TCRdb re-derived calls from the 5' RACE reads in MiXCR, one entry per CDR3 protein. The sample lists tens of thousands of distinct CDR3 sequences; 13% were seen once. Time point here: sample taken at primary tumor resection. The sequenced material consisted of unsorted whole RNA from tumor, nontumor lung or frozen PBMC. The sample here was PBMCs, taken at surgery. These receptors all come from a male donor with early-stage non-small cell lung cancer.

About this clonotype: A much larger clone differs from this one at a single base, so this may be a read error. The CDR3 DNA follows: TGTGCCAGCAGTCACACCGGGGAGCTGTTTTTT. Its protein product is CASSHTGELFF. This chain connects TRBV27 to TRBJ2-2; D is unclear. The CDR3 extends over 11 amino acids. Germline CDR1 MNHEY, CDR2 SMNVEV (reference sequence). V lost 5 bases and J 3 bases, leaving 1 base between the germline ends.

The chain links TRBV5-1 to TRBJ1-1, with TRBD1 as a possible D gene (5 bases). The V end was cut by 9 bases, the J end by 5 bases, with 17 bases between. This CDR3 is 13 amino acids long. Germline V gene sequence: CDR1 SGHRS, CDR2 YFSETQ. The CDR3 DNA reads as TGCGCCACTAGGAGGGACCAAGGGACTGAAGCTTTCTTT. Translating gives CATRRDQGTEAFF.

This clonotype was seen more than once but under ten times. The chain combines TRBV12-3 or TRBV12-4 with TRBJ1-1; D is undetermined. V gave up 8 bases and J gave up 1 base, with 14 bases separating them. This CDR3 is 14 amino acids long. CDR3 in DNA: TGTGCCAGCGGTACTCGGACGCAGAACACTGAAGCTTTCTTT. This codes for CASGTRTQNTEAFF.

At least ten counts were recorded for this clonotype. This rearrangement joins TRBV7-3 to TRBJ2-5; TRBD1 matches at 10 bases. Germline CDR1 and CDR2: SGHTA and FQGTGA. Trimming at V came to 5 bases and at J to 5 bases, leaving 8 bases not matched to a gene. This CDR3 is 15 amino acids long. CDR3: CASSQRTGGWETQYF. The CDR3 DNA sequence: TGTGCCAGCAGCCAGCGGACAGGGGGTTGGGAGACCCAGTACTTC. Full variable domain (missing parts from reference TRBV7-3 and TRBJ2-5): GAGVSQTPSNKVTEKGKYVELRCDPISGHTALYWYRQSLGQGPEFLIYFQGTGAADDSGLPNDRFFAVRPEGSVSTLKIQRTERGDSAVYLCASSQRTGGWETQYFGPGTRLLVL.

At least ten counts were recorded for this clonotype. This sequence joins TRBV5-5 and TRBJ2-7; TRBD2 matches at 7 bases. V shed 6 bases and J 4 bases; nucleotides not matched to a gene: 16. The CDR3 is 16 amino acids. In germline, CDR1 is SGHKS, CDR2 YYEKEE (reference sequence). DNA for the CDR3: TGTGCCAGCACCTCGGCTCCGGCTAGCGGTTCGTACGAGCAGTACTTC. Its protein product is CASTSAPASGSYEQYF.

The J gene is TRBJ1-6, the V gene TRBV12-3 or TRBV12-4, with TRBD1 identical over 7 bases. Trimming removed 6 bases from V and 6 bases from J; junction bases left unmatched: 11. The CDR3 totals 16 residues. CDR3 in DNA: TGTGCCAGCAGAGGGGACAGCCCGGGGAGTAATTCACCCCTCCACTTT. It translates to CASRGDSPGSNSPLHF.

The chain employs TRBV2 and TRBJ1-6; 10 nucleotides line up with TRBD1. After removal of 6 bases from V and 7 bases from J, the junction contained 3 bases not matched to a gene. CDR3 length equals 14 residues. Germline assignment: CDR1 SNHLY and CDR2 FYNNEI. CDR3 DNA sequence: TGTGCCAGCAGCCCGGGACAGGGGAATTCACCCCTCCACTTT. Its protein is CASSPGQGNSPLHF.

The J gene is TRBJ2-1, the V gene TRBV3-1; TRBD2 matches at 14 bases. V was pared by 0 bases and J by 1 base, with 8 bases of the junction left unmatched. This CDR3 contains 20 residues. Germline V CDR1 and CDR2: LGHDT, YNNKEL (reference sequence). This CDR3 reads CASSQDAGLAGVGSYNEQFF. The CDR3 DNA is TGTGCCAGCAGCCAAGATGCGGGACTAGCGGGAGTGGGGTCCTACAATGAGCAGTTCTTC.

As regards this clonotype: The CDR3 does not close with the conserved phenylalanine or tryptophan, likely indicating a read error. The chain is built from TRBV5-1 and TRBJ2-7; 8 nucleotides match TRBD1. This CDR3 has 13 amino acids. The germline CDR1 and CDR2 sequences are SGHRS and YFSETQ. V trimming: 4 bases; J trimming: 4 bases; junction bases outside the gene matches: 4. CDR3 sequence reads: CASSHRQGYEQYL. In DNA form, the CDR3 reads TGCGCCAGCAGCCACCGACAGGGGTACGAGCAGTACCTC.

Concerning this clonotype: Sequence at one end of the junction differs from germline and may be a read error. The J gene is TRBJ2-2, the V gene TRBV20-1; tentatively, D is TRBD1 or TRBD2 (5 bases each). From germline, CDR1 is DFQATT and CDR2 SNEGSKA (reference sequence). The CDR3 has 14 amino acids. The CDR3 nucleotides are TGCAGTGCCAGAGGGGCTAGTGGGGTCGGGGAGCTGTTTTTT. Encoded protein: CSARGASGVGELFF.

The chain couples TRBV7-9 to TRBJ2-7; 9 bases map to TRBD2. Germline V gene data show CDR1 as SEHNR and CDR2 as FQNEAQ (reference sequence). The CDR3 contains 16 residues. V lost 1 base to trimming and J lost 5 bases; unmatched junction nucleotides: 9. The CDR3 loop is CASSLVAGGSNDEQYF. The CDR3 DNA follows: TGTGCCAGCAGCTTAGTGGCGGGAGGGTCGAACGACGAGCAGTACTTC.

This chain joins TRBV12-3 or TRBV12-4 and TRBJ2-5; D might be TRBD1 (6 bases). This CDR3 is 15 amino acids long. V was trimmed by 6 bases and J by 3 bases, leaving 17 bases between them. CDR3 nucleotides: TGTGCCAGCAGCTTCTGGGGGCGGGCCGAAGAGACCCAGTACTTC. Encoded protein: CASSFWGRAEETQYF.

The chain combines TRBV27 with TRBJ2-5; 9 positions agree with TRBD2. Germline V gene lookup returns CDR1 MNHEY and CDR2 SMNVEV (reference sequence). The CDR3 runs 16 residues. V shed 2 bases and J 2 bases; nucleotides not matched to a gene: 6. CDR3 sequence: CASSLTRLAVQETQYF. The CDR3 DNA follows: TGTGCCAGCAGTTTAACCAGACTAGCGGTTCAAGAGACCCAGTACTTC.

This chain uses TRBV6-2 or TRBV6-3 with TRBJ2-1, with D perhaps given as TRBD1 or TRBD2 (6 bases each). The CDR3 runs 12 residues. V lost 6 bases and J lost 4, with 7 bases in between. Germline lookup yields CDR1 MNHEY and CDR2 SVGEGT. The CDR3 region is CASRGGYNEQFF. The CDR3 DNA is TGTGCCAGCAGAGGGGGGTACAATGAGCAGTTCTTC.

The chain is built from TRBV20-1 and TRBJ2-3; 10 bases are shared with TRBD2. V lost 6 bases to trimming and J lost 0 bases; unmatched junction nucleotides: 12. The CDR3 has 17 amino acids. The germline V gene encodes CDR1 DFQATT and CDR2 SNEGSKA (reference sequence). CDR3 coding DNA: TGCAGTGCCCATAAGCGGGAGGGCTTGACTAGCACAGATACGCAGTATTTT. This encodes CSAHKREGLTSTDTQYF.

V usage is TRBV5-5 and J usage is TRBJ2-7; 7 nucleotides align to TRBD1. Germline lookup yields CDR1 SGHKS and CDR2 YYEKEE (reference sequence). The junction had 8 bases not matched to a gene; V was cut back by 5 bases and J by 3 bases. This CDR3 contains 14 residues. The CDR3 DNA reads TGTGCCAGCAGGTCTCCGGGACAGTACTACGAGCAGTACTTC. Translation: CASRSPGQYYEQYF.

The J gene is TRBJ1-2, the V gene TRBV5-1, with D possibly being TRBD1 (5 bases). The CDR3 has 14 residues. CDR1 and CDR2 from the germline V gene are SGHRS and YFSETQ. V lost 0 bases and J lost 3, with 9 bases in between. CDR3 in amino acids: CASSLEGTDYGYTF. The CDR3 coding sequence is TGCGCCAGCAGCTTGGAAGGGACGGACTATGGCTACACCTTC.

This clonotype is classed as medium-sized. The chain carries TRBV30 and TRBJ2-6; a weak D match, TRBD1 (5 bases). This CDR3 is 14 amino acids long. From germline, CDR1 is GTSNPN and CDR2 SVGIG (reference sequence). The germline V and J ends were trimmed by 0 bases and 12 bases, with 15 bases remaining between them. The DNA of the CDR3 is TGTGCCTGGAGTGTTAAACAGGACCCTGGCGTCCTGACTTTC. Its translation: CAWSVKQDPGVLTF.

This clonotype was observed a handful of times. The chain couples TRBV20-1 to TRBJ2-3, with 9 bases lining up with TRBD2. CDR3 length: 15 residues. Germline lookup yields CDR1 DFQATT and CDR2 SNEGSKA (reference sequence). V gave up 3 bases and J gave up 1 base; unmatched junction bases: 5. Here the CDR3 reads CSARGSGRGTDTQYF. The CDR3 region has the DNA TGCAGTGCTAGGGGTAGCGGGAGAGGCACAGATACGCAGTATTTT.

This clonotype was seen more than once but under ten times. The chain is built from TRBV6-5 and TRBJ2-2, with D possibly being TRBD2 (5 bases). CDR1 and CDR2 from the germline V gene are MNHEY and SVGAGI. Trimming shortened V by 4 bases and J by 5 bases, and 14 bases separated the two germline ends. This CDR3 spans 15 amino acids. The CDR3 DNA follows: TGTGCCAGCAGTTTGGACGAACCGGGGACCGGGGAGCTGTTTTTT. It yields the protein CASSLDEPGTGELFF.

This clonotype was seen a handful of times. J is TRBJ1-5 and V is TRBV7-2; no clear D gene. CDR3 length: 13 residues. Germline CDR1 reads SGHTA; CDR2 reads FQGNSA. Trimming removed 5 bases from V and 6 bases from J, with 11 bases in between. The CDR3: CASSSGLGQPQHF. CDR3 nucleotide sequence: TGTGCCAGCAGCAGCGGATTGGGTCAGCCCCAGCATTTT.

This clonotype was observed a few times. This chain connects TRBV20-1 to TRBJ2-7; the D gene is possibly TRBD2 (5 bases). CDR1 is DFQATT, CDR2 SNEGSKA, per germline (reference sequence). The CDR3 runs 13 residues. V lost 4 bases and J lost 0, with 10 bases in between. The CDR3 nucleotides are TGCAGTGCTACGGACTCCCCCTCCTACGAGCAGTACTTC. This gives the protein CSATDSPSYEQYF.

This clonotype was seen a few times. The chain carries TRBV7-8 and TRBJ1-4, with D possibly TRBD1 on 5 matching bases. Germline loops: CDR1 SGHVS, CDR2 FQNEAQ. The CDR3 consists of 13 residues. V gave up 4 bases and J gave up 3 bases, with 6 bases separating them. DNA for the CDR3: TGTGCCAGCAGCTGGGACGCTAATGAAAAACTGTTTTTT. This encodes CASSWDANEKLFF.

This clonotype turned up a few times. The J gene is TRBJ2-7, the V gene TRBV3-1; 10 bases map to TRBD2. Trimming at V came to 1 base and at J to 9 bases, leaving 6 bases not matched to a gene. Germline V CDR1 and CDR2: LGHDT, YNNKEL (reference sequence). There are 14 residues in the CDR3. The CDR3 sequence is CASSQGLLAGLQYF. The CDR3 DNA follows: TGTGCCAGCAGCCAAGGGTTACTAGCGGGACTGCAGTACTTC.

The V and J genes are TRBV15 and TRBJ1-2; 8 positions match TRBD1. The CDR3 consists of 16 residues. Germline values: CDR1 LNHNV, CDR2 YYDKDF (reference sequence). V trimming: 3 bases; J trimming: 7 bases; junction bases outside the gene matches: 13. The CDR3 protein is CATSRGGYGQGVGYTF. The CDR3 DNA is TGTGCCACCAGCAGGGGCGGCTATGGACAGGGTGTTGGCTACACCTTC.